The 3 T cell receptor beta chains below all came from one sample that was sequenced in a study of shared clonotypes between healthy human individuals. Profiled with immunoSEQ multiplex PCR; TCRdb holds only in-frame clones, not every one. The top ten hold 0.6% to 0.75% of the sample, which has under 1,100,000 clones, around 78% seen once. Sequenced sample: memory CD4+ T cells from PBMCs. Subset specified: CD45RA-negative fraction. These receptors originate from a man aged 18 to 29 in good health. Some clones in this sample may be carry-over from other donors' samples.

The chain joins TRBV14 to TRBJ2-7; TRBD2 matches 8 bases. Losses at the gene ends were 3 bases for V and 7 bases for J; bases not matched to a gene: 8. The CDR3 contains 14 residues. Looked up from germline, CDR1 is SGHDN and CDR2 is FVKESK. The CDR3 is CASSHWTSQQEQYF. In DNA form, the CDR3 reads TGTGCCAGCAGCCACTGGACTAGCCAACAAGAGCAGTACTTC. Drawing the rest from reference TRBV14 and TRBJ2-7, the complete variable domain is EAGVTQFPSHSVIEKGQTVTLRCDPISGHDNLYWYRRVMGKEIKFLLHFVKESKQDESGMPNNRFLAERTGGTYSTLKVQPAELEDSGVYFCASSHWTSQQEQYFGPGTRLTVT.

In DNA, the CDR3 is TGTGCCAGCAGTTTTCGACTAGCGGGAGGGGACAATGAGCAGTTCTTC. Its protein is CASSFRLAGGDNEQFF. The rearrangement links TRBV2 to TRBJ2-1; 14 bases are a match to TRBD2. The V gene end was trimmed by 5 bases and the J gene end by 5 bases; junction bases not matched to a gene: 5. The CDR3 extends over 16 amino acids. Germline CDR1 SNHLY, CDR2 FYNNEI.

The V call is TRBV28, the J call TRBJ2-3; D gene uncertain. The V end lost 5 bases, the J end lost 8 bases, and 8 bases lay between the germline ends. This CDR3 comprises 11 residues. CDR1 is MDHEN and CDR2 is SYDVKM in the germline V gene. The CDR3 loop is CASSAPSTQYF. Written as DNA, the CDR3 is TGTGCCAGCAGTGCGCCGTCTACGCAGTATTTT.